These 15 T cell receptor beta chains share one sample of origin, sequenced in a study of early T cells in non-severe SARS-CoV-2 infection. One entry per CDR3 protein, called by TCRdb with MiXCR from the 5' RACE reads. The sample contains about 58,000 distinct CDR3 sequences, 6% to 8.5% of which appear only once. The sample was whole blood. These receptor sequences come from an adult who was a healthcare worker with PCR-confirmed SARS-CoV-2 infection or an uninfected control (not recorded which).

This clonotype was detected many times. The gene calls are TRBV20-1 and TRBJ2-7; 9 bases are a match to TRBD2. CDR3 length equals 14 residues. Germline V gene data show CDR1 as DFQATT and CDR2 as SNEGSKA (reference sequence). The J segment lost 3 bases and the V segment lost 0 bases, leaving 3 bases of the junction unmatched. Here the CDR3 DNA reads TGCAGTGCTAGAGATCCAGCGGGAGGCTACGAGCAGTACTTC. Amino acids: CSARDPAGGYEQYF.

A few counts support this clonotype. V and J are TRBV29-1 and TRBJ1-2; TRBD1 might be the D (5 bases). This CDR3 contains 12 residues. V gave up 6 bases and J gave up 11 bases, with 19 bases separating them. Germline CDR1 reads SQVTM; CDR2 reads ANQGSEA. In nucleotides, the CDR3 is TGCAGCGTGGTAGACAGTGGCGTGGGGTACACCTTC. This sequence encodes CSVVDSGVGYTF.

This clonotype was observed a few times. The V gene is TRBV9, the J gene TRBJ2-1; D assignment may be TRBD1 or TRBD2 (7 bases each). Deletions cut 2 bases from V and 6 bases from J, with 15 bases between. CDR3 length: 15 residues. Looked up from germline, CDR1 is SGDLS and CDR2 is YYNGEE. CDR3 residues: CASSVLAAGGNEQFF. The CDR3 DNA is TGTGCCAGCAGCGTTCTAGCGGCAGGGGGCAATGAGCAGTTCTTC.

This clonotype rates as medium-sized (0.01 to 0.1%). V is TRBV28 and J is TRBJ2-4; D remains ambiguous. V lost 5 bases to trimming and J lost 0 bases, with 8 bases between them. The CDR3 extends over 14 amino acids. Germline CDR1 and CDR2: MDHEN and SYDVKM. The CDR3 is CASSPEKAKNIQYF. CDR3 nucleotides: TGTGCCAGCAGTCCTGAGAAAGCCAAAAACATTCAGTACTTC.

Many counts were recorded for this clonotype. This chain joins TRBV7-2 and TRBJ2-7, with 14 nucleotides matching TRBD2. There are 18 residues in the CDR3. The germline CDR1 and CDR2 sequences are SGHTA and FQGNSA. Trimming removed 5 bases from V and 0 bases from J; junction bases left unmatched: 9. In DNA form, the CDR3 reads TGTGCCAGCAGCCCGGGACTAGCGGGAGAGCTGCCCTCCTACGAGCAGTACTTC. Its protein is CASSPGLAGELPSYEQYF.

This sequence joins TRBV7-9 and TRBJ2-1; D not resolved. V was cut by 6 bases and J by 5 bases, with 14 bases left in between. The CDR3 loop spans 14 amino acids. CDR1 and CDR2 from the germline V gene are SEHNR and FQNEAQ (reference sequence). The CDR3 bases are TGTGCCAGCAGTACACATGGGCAGAACAATGAGCAGTTCTTC. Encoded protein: CASSTHGQNNEQFF.

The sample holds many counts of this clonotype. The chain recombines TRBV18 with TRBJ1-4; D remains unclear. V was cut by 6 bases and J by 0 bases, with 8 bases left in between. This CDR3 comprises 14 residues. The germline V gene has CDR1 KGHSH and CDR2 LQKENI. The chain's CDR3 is CASSTSTTNEKLFF. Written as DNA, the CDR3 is TGTGCCAGCTCCACATCTACAACTAATGAAAAACTGTTTTTT.

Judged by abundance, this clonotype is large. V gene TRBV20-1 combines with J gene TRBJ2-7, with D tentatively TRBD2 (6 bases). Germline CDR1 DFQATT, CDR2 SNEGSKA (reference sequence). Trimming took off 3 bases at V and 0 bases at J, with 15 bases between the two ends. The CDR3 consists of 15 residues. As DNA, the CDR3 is TGCAGTGCTAGGGATTGGGACTCGCTCTCCTACGAGCAGTACTTC. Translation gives CSARDWDSLSYEQYF.

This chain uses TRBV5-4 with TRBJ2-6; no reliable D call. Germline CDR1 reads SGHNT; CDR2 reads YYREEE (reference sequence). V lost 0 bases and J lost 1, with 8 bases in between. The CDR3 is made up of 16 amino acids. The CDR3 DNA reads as TGTGCCAGCAGCTTGGCCCAGGTATCTGGGGCCAACGTCCTGACTTTC. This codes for CASSLAQVSGANVLTF.

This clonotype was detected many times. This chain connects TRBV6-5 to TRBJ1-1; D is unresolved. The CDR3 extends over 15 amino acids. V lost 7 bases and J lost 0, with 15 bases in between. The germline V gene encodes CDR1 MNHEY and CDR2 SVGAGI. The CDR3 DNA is TGTGCCAGCACCCGACTCATGGGTCTGAACACTGAAGCTTTCTTT. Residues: CASTRLMGLNTEAFF.

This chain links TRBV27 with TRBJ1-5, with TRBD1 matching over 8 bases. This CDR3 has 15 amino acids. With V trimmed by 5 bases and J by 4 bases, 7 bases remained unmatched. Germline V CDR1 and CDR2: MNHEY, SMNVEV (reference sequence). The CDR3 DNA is TGTGCCAGCAGTGGACAGGGAGGTGATAATCAGCCCCAGCATTTT. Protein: CASSGQGGDNQPQHF.

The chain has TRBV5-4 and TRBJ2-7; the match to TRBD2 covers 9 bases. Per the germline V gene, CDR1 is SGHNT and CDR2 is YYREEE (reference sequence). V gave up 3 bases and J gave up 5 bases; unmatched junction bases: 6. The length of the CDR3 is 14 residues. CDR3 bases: TGTGCCAGCAGCTCCGGGACTAGCAGCAACGAGCAGTACTTC. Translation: CASSSGTSSNEQYF.

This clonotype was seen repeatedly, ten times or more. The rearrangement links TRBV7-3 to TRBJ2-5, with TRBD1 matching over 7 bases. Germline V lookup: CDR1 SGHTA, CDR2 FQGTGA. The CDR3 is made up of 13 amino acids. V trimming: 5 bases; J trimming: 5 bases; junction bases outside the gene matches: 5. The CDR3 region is CASSVTGTETQYF. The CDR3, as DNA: TGTGCCAGCAGCGTGACAGGGACGGAGACCCAGTACTTC.

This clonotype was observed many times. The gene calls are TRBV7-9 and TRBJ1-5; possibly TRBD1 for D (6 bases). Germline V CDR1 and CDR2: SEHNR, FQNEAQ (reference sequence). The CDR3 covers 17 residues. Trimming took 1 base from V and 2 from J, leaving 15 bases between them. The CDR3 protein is CASSLGQGRGGNQPQHF. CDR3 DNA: TGTGCCAGCAGCTTAGGGCAGGGGCGCGGGGGCAATCAGCCCCAGCATTTT.

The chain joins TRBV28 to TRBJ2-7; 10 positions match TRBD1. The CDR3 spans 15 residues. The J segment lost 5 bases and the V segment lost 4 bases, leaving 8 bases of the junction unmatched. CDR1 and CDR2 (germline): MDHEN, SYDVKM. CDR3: CASSSGTGVPHEQYF. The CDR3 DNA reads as TGTGCCAGCAGTTCCGGGACAGGGGTTCCCCACGAGCAGTACTTC.